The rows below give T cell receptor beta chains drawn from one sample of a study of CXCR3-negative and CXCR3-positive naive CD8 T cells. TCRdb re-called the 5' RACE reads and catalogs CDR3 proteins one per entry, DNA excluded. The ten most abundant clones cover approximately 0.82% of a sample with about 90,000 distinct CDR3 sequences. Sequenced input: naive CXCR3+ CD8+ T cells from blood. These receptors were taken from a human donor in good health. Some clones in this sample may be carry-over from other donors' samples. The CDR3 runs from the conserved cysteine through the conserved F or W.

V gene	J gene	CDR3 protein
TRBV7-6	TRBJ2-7	CASSLRSDEQYF
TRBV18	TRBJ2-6	CASSPRDSAYLYSGANVLTF
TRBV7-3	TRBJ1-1	CASSLRSANTEAFF
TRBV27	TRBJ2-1	CASSLGGPLYNEQFF
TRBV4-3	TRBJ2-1	CASSPHGAGGSDEQFF
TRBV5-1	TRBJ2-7	CASRLGQGVSYEQYF
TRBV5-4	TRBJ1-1	CASSSTTEAFF
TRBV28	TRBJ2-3	CASSWDRKVSTDTQYF
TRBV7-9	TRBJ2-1	CASSLSRAGGSYNEQFF
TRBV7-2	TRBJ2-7	CASSPGTGVSSYEQYF
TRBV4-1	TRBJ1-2	CVSSGTWAVGYTF
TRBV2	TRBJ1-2	CASSGGQGNTF
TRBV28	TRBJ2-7	CASSSPVGLNNEQYF
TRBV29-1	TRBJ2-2	CSLDSNGELFF
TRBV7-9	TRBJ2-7	CASSPPGTGTGEQYF
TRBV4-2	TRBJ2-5	CASRTTLERGGLQETQYF
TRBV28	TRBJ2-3	CASAFTPGTGSTDTQYF
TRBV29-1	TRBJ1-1	CSVVGGAFSTEAFF
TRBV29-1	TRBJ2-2	CSATAEGQGTGELFF
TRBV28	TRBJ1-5	CASSFGGRSNQPQHF
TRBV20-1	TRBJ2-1	CSARPVEGTVYNEQFF
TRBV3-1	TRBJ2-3	CASSQEREGSADSTDTQYF
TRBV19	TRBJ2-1	CASSIVLDGNEQFF
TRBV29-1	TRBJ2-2	CSVLGQGRTGELFF
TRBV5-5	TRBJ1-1	CASAEDSTYTEAFF
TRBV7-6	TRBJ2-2	CASGVMDTGELFF
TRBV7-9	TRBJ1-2	CASSSGQGQGYTF
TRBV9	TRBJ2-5	CASSGPAGLGGRETQYF
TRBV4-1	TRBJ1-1	CASSQVGVLVYNTEAFF
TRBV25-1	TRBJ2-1	CASSGIGTTSYNEQFF
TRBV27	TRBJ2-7	CASSRRPPGLKTELGEQYF
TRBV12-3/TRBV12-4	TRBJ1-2	CASSWAGNGYTF
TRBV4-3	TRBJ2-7	CASSQDWTSGTYEQYF
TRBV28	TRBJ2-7	CASRPIAGTYEQYF
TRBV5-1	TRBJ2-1	CASSLVSVNEQFF
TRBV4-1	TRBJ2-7	CASSLRRGSYEQYF
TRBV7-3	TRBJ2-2	CASSTGNRGVGTGELFF
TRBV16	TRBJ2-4	CASSQFGIQYF
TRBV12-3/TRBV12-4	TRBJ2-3	CASSSNARDTQYF
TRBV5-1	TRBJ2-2	CASSLGDGSGELFF
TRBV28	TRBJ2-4	CASSPRGPSRDIQYF
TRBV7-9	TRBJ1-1	CASSLAQGSAFF